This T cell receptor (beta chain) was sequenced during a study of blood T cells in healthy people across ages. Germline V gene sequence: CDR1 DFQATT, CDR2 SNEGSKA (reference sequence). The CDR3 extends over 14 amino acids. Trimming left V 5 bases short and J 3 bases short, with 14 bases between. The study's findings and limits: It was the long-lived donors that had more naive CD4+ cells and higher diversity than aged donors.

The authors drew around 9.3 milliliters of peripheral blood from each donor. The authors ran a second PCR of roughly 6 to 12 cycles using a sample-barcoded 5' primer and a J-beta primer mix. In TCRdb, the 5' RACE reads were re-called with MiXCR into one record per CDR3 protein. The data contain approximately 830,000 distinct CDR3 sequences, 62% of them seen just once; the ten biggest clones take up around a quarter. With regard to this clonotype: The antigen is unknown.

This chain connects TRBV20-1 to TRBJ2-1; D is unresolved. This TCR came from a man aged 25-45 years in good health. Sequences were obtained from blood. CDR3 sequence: CSAFDGINYNEQFF. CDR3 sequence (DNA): TGCAGTGCTTTTGACGGAATAAACTACAATGAGCAGTTCTTC.